Detailed here is one T cell receptor (beta chain). The antigen is unknown. Only in-frame clones appear in the TCRdb table, and some are missing; sequencing was by immunoSEQ multiplex PCR. Of roughly 180,000 clones detected, roughly 86% appear once; the ten largest clones hold 7.2%. This sample was included in a study of cytomegalovirus exposure and HLA in healthy donors. These donors were members of the approximately 110-subject validation cohort, a group separate from the approximately 670-subject first cohort. The CDR3 is 17 amino acids. Germline V gene sequence: CDR1 LGHNA, CDR2 YSLEER. The germline V and J ends were trimmed by 0 bases and 6 bases, with 21 bases remaining between them. Findings and limits, study-wide: Cytomegalovirus association was assigned to more than 150 TCR beta chains. Most TCR sequences proved rare, with some public TCRs found in many donors.

The chain has TRBV4-3 and TRBJ2-7, with a possible D match to TRBD2 (5 bases). This sequence originates from a man under 40 in good health and CMV-seropositive. Sequencing was performed on PBMCs. The CDR3 DNA is TGCGCCAGCAGCCAAGAGCTGGTTCGACATCAAGGAGGCGAGCAGTACTTC. This codes for CASSQELVRHQGGEQYF.